These T cell receptor beta chains were read from a single sample in a study of Graves' ophthalmopathy and Graves' hyperthyroidism. TCRdb used MiXCR to reprocess the multiplex PCR reads, holding one entry per CDR3 protein. The table records about 590,000 distinct CDR3 sequences, about two fifths of them present only once. Sequencing was carried out using peripheral blood or thyroid tissue (not recorded which). The receptors were sampled from an adult man with Graves' hyperthyroidism. Both conserved end residues are part of each CDR3. D genes are given only for firm matches. Where a row states a size, it is once, few, many or the class of an expanded clone; other rows omit it.

V	size	J	D	DNA	CDR3
TRBV9	many	TRBJ1-2	NA	TGTGCCAGCAGCGTAGCTACATCCGGGACTTACTATGGCTACACCTTC	CASSVATSGTYYGYTF
TRBV5-8	many	TRBJ2-5	TRBD2	TGTGCCAGCAGCTTGTTTGGACTAGCGTTGGAGACCCAGTACTTC	CASSLFGLALETQYF
TRBV20-1	NA	TRBJ1-4	NA	TGCAGTGCTAGGGATATTGGGGCCGCGTTTTTT	CSARDIGAAFF
TRBV9	NA	TRBJ1-2	NA	TGTGCCAGCAGCGTGAGGGAGTATGGCTACACCTTC	CASSVREYGYTF
TRBV2	NA	TRBJ1-3	NA	TGTGCCAGCAGTGAGCGGAGGGACACCATATATTTT	CASSERRDTIYF
TRBV20-1	few	TRBJ2-3	NA	TGCAGTGCTAGTCCGGGGCTAACAACTAGCACAGATACGCAGTATTTT	CSASPGLTTSTDTQYF
TRBV12-3/TRBV12-4	few	TRBJ2-7	TRBD1	TGTGCCAGCAGCCCAGAACAGGGGGCCGAGCAGTACTTC	CASSPEQGAEQYF
TRBV10-3	many	TRBJ1-3	TRBD1	TGTGCTACCTGGACAGGGTACAGTGGAAACACCATATATTTT	CATWTGYSGNTIYF
TRBV7-9	NA	TRBJ2-1	TRBD1	TGTGCCAGCAGCTTAGGCAGGGGGCGATACAATGAGCAGTTCTTC	CASSLGRGRYNEQFF
TRBV5-5	NA	TRBJ1-2	TRBD1	TGTGCCAGCAGCTTCCGGGACAGGGTGTATGGCTACACCTTC	CASSFRDRVYGYTF
TRBV10-3	many	TRBJ2-2	TRBD1	TGTGCCATCAGTCGGGGACAGGCCCATAACACCGGGGAGCTGTTTTTT	CAISRGQAHNTGELFF
TRBV10-3	NA	TRBJ1-4	NA	TGTGCCATCACTCCGGACCGCAATGAAAAACTGTTTTTT	CAITPDRNEKLFF
TRBV12-3/TRBV12-4	many	TRBJ1-3	TRBD1	TGTGCCAGCAGACGGACAGGGACTGGAAACACCATATATTTT	CASRRTGTGNTIYF
TRBV2	many	TRBJ2-3	NA	TGTGCCAGCAGTGTTACCCTAGCCCCAGATACGCAGTATTTT	CASSVTLAPDTQYF
TRBV6-6	few	TRBJ1-4	NA	TGTGCCAGCAGTTACTCGATAGCCAGGGTGGGTGAAAAACTGTTTTTT	CASSYSIARVGEKLFF
TRBV18	NA	TRBJ1-1	NA	TGTGCCAGCTCACCACGGAGTGTGAACACTGAAGCTTTCTTT	CASSPRSVNTEAFF
TRBV7-8	few	TRBJ1-1	NA	TGTGCCAGCTCACCCTTAGGGGACACTGAAGCTTTCTTT	CASSPLGDTEAFF
TRBV7-3	NA	TRBJ2-2	TRBD2	TGTGCCAGCAGAACTAGCTCGGGACTAGCGGGGGAGAACGCCGGGGAGCTGTTTTTT	CASRTSSGLAGENAGELFF
TRBV12-3/TRBV12-4	NA	TRBJ1-1	TRBD1	TGTGCCAGCAGTTCGACAGGGGGCTATGACTGGAACACTGAAGCTTTCTTT	CASSSTGGYDWNTEAFF
TRBV11-2	NA	TRBJ1-2	NA	TGTGCCAGCAGCTTCTCGAGGGGCAACTATGGCTACACCTTC	CASSFSRGNYGYTF
TRBV7-9	many	TRBJ1-2	NA	TGTGCCAGCAGCCGGGGACACTATGGCTACACCTTC	CASSRGHYGYTF
TRBV10-2	many	TRBJ1-4	NA	TGCGCCAGCAGTGAGAGCCGGGGGACAAATGAAAAACTGTTTTTT	CASSESRGTNEKLFF
TRBV12-3/TRBV12-4	NA	TRBJ1-3	TRBD1	TGTGTCAGCAGTTTATGGGGACAGGGGGCTGACTCTGGAAACACCATATATTTT	CVSSLWGQGADSGNTIYF
TRBV7-2	few	TRBJ2-3	NA	TGTGCCAGCAGCCCCACAGATACGCAGTATTTT	CASSPTDTQYF
TRBV29-1	few	TRBJ2-7	NA	TGCAGCGTTGAAGTCCCTACAGGGTTTTCCTACGAGCAGTACTTC	CSVEVPTGFSYEQYF
TRBV12-3/TRBV12-4	many	TRBJ1-5	TRBD1	TGTGCCAGCAGTCTACAGGGGGTAAGCAATCAGCCCCAGCATTTT	CASSLQGVSNQPQHF
TRBV24-1	NA	TRBJ2-1	NA	TGTGCCACCAGTGATAGGGGGGAGGCCATCAATGAGCAGTTCTTC	CATSDRGEAINEQFF
TRBV7-2	many	TRBJ2-5	TRBD2	TGTGCCAGCAGCAGACTAGCGGTTGTTGAGACCCAGTACTTC	CASSRLAVVETQYF
TRBV19	few	TRBJ1-6	NA	TGTGCCAGTAGTCTAGGGGCGATGGGAGATTCACCCCTCCACTTT	CASSLGAMGDSPLHF
TRBV5-6	many	TRBJ1-2	TRBD1	TGTGCCAGCAGTAAAGACAGGGCGCAGTATGGCTACACCTTC	CASSKDRAQYGYTF
TRBV7-9	NA	TRBJ1-3	NA	TGTGCCAGCGGCTTAGAGGATGGAAGCACCATATATTTT	CASGLEDGSTIYF
TRBV5-5	many	TRBJ1-5	TRBD1	TGTGCCAGCAGCCAGGGGGCTGGGAGCAATCAGCCCCAGCATTTT	CASSQGAGSNQPQHF
TRBV2	many	TRBJ1-6	NA	TGTGCCAGCAGTGCATCGGGAGGGGATAATTCACCCCTCCACTTT	CASSASGGDNSPLHF
TRBV20-1	many	TRBJ1-2	TRBD1	TGCAGTGCTAGGGAAACAGGGGTGAGCTATGGCTACACCTTC	CSARETGVSYGYTF
TRBV20-1	once	TRBJ2-7	NA	TGCAGTGCTAGAGCCCCGGACACCTACGAGCAGTACTTC	CSARAPDTYEQYF
TRBV7-9	NA	TRBJ2-7	TRBD1	TGTGCCAGCAGCTGGCCCGGGACAGGGGGGCCTGAGCAGTACTTC	CASSWPGTGGPEQYF
TRBV7-9	NA	TRBJ2-7	TRBD1	TGTGCCAGCAGGTATTCCGGGACAGGGGTCGGGGAGCAGTACTTC	CASRYSGTGVGEQYF
TRBV12-3/TRBV12-4	NA	TRBJ1-4	NA	TGTGCCAGCAGTTTGTACAGAGATAATGAAAAACTGTTTTTT	CASSLYRDNEKLFF
TRBV9	NA	TRBJ2-3	TRBD2	TGTGCCAGCAGCGCCCAGGGACTATCCGATACGCAGTATTTT	CASSAQGLSDTQYF